These 24 T cell receptor beta chains were sequenced from one sample in a study of shared clonotypes between healthy human individuals. Data came from immunoSEQ multiplex PCR; TCRdb stores just in-frame clones and leaves some out. The table lists 2 million to 2.5 million clones, around 90% of them singletons. The source material was naive CD4+ T cells from PBMCs. Stated subset: CD45RA+ positively selected. The receptors here all came from a man between 18 and 35 years old in good health. Some clones in this sample may be carry-over from other donors' samples.

The rearrangement joins TRBV10-3 to TRBJ1-1; D is unclear. With 2 bases removed from V and 11 bases from J, the gap between germline ends came to 15 bases. Germline V CDR1 and CDR2: ENHRY, SYGVKD. This CDR3 has 13 amino acids. This CDR3 is CAISERSDGWAFF. CDR3 DNA: TGTGCCATCAGTGAGCGCTCAGACGGCTGGGCTTTCTTT.

The rearrangement joins TRBV5-1 to TRBJ2-3; the match to TRBD2 covers 13 bases. CDR3 length: 17 amino acids. V was clipped by 4 bases and J by 4 bases; unmatched bases: 9. Germline CDR1 SGHRS, CDR2 YFSETQ. Here the CDR3 DNA reads TGCGCCAGCAGCGGAGACCCGGGACTAGCGGGATCAGATACGCAGTATTTT. Its protein product is CASSGDPGLAGSDTQYF.

The chain carries TRBV7-9 and TRBJ2-1; weak D call: TRBD2 (5 bases). Germline CDR1 SEHNR, CDR2 FQNEAQ (reference sequence). The CDR3 is 16 residues long. Trimming stripped 4 bases from V and 2 bases from J, with 15 bases between. For the CDR3, the DNA is TGTGCCAGCAGCTACCGGCGTCGGGGAACCTACAATGAGCAGTTCTTC. This sequence encodes CASSYRRRGTYNEQFF. The whole variable domain, remainder taken from reference TRBV7-9 and TRBJ2-1, is DTGVSQNPRHKITKRGQNVTFRCDPISEHNRLYWYRQTLGQGPEFLTYFQNEAQLEKSRLLSDRFSAERPKGSFSTLEIQRTEQGDSAMYLCASSYRRRGTYNEQFFGPGTRLTVL.

This clone was detected once. V gene TRBV5-6 combines with J gene TRBJ2-7; 7 bases map to TRBD1. Germline loops: CDR1 SGHDT, CDR2 YYEEEE. V was clipped by 4 bases and J by 1 base; unmatched bases: 8. The CDR3 totals 15 residues. Written as DNA, the CDR3 is TGTGCCAGCAGCCTCATTGGGACAGCGTCCTACGAGCAGTACTTC. This translates into CASSLIGTASYEQYF.

The CDR3 DNA reads TGTGCCAGCAGCTCGCTTAACCTTGGAAACACCATATATTTT. Translated: CASSSLNLGNTIYF. The chain recombines TRBV11-2 with TRBJ1-3, with no clear D. The CDR3 spans 14 residues. Germline-derived CDR1 and CDR2 are SGHAT and FQNNGV. The V end lost 4 bases, the J end lost 3 bases, and 10 bases lay between the germline ends.

This chain joins TRBV5-1 and TRBJ1-1; perhaps TRBD1 as D (6 bases). Germline V CDR1 and CDR2: SGHRS, YFSETQ. There are 14 residues in the CDR3. The V gene lost 0 bases and the J gene lost 5 bases, with 11 bases spanning the gap. The CDR3 nucleotides read TGCGCCAGCAGCTTGGTACAGGGAAGTACTGAAGCTTTCTTT. Protein sequence: CASSLVQGSTEAFF.

V gene TRBV5-1 combines with J gene TRBJ2-7, with D unresolved. The germline V gene encodes CDR1 SGHRS and CDR2 YFSETQ. The CDR3 consists of 14 residues. The germline V and J ends were trimmed by 0 bases and 2 bases, with 9 bases remaining between them. The CDR3 protein is CASSLEAGPYEQYF. The DNA for the CDR3 is TGCGCCAGCAGCTTGGAGGCAGGCCCCTACGAGCAGTACTTC.

The chain carries TRBV6-5 and TRBJ1-1; a weak D match, TRBD1 (5 bases). The germline V gene has CDR1 MNHEY and CDR2 SVGAGI. The CDR3 sequence is 12 residues long. V lost 6 bases and J 11 bases, leaving 16 bases between the germline ends. CDR3 sequence: CASRLVPGRAFF. In DNA form, the CDR3 reads TGTGCCAGCAGGCTAGTCCCGGGACGCGCTTTCTTT.

The chain uses TRBV5-4 and TRBJ2-7, with 12 nucleotides matching TRBD2. This CDR3 is 15 amino acids long. The J segment lost 4 bases and the V segment lost 4 bases, leaving 6 bases of the junction unmatched. Germline V lookup: CDR1 SGHNT, CDR2 YYREEE (reference sequence). This CDR3 is CASSTTGTSGYEQYF. For the CDR3, the DNA is TGTGCCAGCAGCACCACCGGGACTAGCGGGTACGAGCAGTACTTC.

This clone was seen once. The V and J genes are TRBV27 and TRBJ1-2; D is possibly TRBD1 (6 bases). V dropped 5 bases and J dropped 2 bases, with 18 bases sitting between them. The germline V gene encodes CDR1 MNHEY and CDR2 SMNVEV (reference sequence). The CDR3 contains 16 residues. CDR3 in amino acids: CASSPSTGTPNYGYTF. CDR3 nucleotides: TGTGCCAGCAGTCCAAGTACCGGGACACCGAACTATGGCTACACCTTC.

Concerning this clone itself: This same CDR3 is encoded by further DNA sequences in the sample. The chain couples TRBV7-9 to TRBJ1-1; TRBD1 might be the D (5 bases). Germline lookup yields CDR1 SEHNR and CDR2 FQNEAQ (reference sequence). The CDR3 extends over 14 amino acids. The V gene lost 1 base and the J gene lost 3 bases, with 9 bases spanning the gap. CDR3 bases: TGTGCCAGCAGCTTAGGGCAGGGTGACACTGAAGCTTTCTTT. Its protein is CASSLGQGDTEAFF.

The chain carries TRBV18 and TRBJ2-2, with 7 nucleotides matching TRBD2. The CDR3 runs to 16 residues. Germline trimming cut 3 bases from V and 5 bases from J; bases unmatched to any gene: 9. Germline V gives CDR1 KGHSH, CDR2 LQKENI. The CDR3 region has the DNA TGTGCCAGCTCACCGGCGGCTAGCGGAGGAACCGGGGAGCTGTTTTTT. It translates to CASSPAASGGTGELFF.

The rearrangement links TRBV2 to TRBJ1-4; D is undetermined. The germline V and J ends were trimmed by 8 bases and 5 bases, with 9 bases remaining between them. Germline-derived CDR1 and CDR2 are SNHLY and FYNNEI. CDR3 length: 12 amino acids. The CDR3 spells CASGLRNEKLFF. As DNA, the CDR3 is TGTGCCAGCGGACTGAGAAATGAAAAACTGTTTTTT.

The chain carries TRBV7-6 and TRBJ2-1; tentatively, D is TRBD1 (5 bases). V lost 0 bases and J 5 bases, leaving 11 bases between the germline ends. This CDR3 is 15 amino acids long. The germline V gene has CDR1 SGHVS and CDR2 FNYEAQ. The DNA for the CDR3 is TGTGCCAGCAGCTTAGCGGGCCTAGGGGACAATGAGCAGTTCTTC. It is translated as CASSLAGLGDNEQFF.

The V gene is TRBV7-9, the J gene TRBJ2-7, with a weak D call TRBD2 (6 bases). In germline, CDR1 is SEHNR, CDR2 FQNEAQ (reference sequence). The CDR3 is 15 amino acids. V was pared by 5 bases and J by 1 base, with 15 bases between. The CDR3 nucleotides are TGTGCCAGCAGCCCCGGGGGTCTTGGGTCCTACGAGCAGTACTTC. Its protein product is CASSPGGLGSYEQYF.

J is TRBJ2-1 and V is TRBV5-6; 10 positions match TRBD2. The CDR3 runs 14 residues. Per the germline V gene, CDR1 is SGHDT and CDR2 is YYEEEE. After removal of 5 bases from V and 15 bases from J, the junction contained 14 bases not matched to a gene. CDR3 in DNA: TGTGCCAGCAGTGTGATGGCAGCGGGAGGGCCCCGGTTCTTC. It is translated as CASSVMAAGGPRFF. The full variable domain, in which reference TRBV5-6 and TRBJ2-1 provide the parts outside the CDR3, is DAGVTQSPTHLIKTRGQQVTLRCSPKSGHDTVSWYQQALGQGPQFIFQYYEEEERQRGNFPDRFSGHQFPNYSSELNVNALLLGDSALYLCASSVMAAGGPRFFGPGTRLTVL.

The genes are TRBV5-1 and TRBJ2-1; 14 bases are shared with TRBD2. The CDR3 is 17 amino acids. J gave up 4 bases and V 3 bases, and 6 bases lay outside the gene matches. CDR1 SGHRS and CDR2 YFSETQ come from the germline V gene. DNA of the CDR3: TGCGCCAGCAGCTGGGGACTAGCGGGAGACGAGTACAATGAGCAGTTCTTC. Translating gives CASSWGLAGDEYNEQFF. The variable domain in full, completed from reference TRBV5-1 and TRBJ2-1, reads KAGVTQTPRYLIKTRGQQVTLSCSPISGHRSVSWYQQTPGQGLQFLFEYFSETQRNKGNFPGRFSGRQFSNSRSEMNVSTLELGDSALYLCASSWGLAGDEYNEQFFGPGTRLTVL.

The V call is TRBV7-9, the J call TRBJ1-3; TRBD1 aligns across 7 bases. Per the germline V gene, CDR1 is SEHNR and CDR2 is FQNEAQ (reference sequence). The CDR3 contains 16 residues. V dropped 5 bases and J dropped 0; count of bases not matched to a gene: 7. The CDR3 region is CASSPRQGSSGNTIYF. CDR3 nucleotides: TGTGCCAGCAGCCCACGACAGGGTAGCTCTGGAAACACCATATATTTT.

This clone was detected once. The chain carries TRBV7-9 and TRBJ2-3; 13 bases fit TRBD2. Germline V gene sequence: CDR1 SEHNR, CDR2 FQNEAQ (reference sequence). The CDR3 spans 16 residues. Trimming removed 5 bases from V and 7 bases from J; junction bases left unmatched: 9. The CDR3 here is CASSQGLAGPSNTQYF. Here the CDR3 DNA reads TGTGCCAGCAGCCAGGGACTAGCGGGGCCCTCAAATACGCAGTATTTT.

Only a few counts were recorded for this clone. This sample includes further DNA sequences coding for the same CDR3. CDR3 nucleotide sequence: TGTGCCAGCAGCTTCGGGGAGACCCAGTACTTC. This codes for CASSFGETQYF. The genes are TRBV7-2 and TRBJ2-5, with unresolved D. Between the trimmed V and J ends, which lost 3 bases and 5 bases, there was a span of 4 bases. CDR3 length: 11 amino acids. The germline CDR1 and CDR2 sequences are SGHTA and FQGNSA.

Concerning this clone itself: The sample has other DNA sequences that encode this CDR3 too. The chain has TRBV5-1 and TRBJ2-7; D might be TRBD1 (6 bases). Germline V gene sequence: CDR1 SGHRS, CDR2 YFSETQ. Between the trimmed V and J ends, which lost 0 bases and 2 bases, there was a span of 9 bases. There are 14 residues in the CDR3. The CDR3 nucleotides read TGCGCCAGCAGCTTGGGACAGGCCACCTACGAGCAGTACTTC. Protein sequence: CASSLGQATYEQYF.

V gene TRBV5-8 combines with J gene TRBJ1-2; a weak D match, TRBD1 (6 bases). The V and J ends lost 4 bases and 8 bases respectively, with 18 bases between them. The CDR3 extends over 14 amino acids. CDR1 and CDR2 (germline): SGHTS, YDEGEE. CDR3 protein: CASSPGLRGLGYTF. The CDR3 nucleotides read TGTGCCAGCAGCCCGGGCCTCAGGGGATTAGGCTACACCTTC.

About this clone: The sample has other DNA sequences that encode this CDR3 too. V is TRBV5-1 and J is TRBJ2-7, with 8 bases identical to TRBD2. Germline CDR1 is SGHRS and CDR2 is YFSETQ. The CDR3 runs 15 residues. V shed 4 bases, J shed 0 bases, and the junction held 6 bases outside the gene matches. The CDR3 sequence: CASSGTSGSSYEQYF. As DNA, the CDR3 is TGCGCCAGCAGCGGAACTAGCGGAAGCTCCTACGAGCAGTACTTC.

About this clone itself: The sample has other DNA sequences that encode this CDR3 too. This sequence joins TRBV5-1 and TRBJ2-1; 7 nucleotides match TRBD1. The CDR3 has 15 amino acids. Trimming took 0 bases from V and 3 from J; bases not matched to a gene: 3. CDR1 and CDR2 from the germline V gene are SGHRS and YFSETQ. The CDR3 DNA reads as TGCGCCAGCAGCTTGGTGCCAGGGGGCTACAATGAGCAGTTCTTC. It codes for CASSLVPGGYNEQFF. The whole variable domain, filled in from reference TRBV5-1 and TRBJ2-1, reads KAGVTQTPRYLIKTRGQQVTLSCSPISGHRSVSWYQQTPGQGLQFLFEYFSETQRNKGNFPGRFSGRQFSNSRSEMNVSTLELGDSALYLCASSLVPGGYNEQFFGPGTRLTVL.